Included here is one T cell receptor (beta chain) sequence, with context. What it recognizes is unknown. These data originate in a study of beta chain features in type 1 diabetes. CDR1 and CDR2 (germline): GTSNPN, SVGIG (reference sequence). V shed 0 bases and J shed 4 bases, with 12 bases lying between them. The CDR3 is 15 amino acids. Sequenced material consisted of expressed TCRB transcripts (all of the isolated RNA was reverse transcribed). Measured with immunoSEQ multiplex PCR; TCRdb has only the in-frame clones, and not every one. In the table there are more than 95,000 clones, 15% to 20% of which are singletons. The study, taken as a whole, reports: More deletions and fewer insertions at VDJ junctions were found in patients with type 1 diabetes. When Type 1 diabetes patients were examined, their TCRB CDR3s proved moderately but significantly shorter in all four CD4+ subsets.

Sequencing was carried out using central memory CD4+ T cells from blood. The V gene is TRBV30, the J gene TRBJ2-2; either TRBD1 or TRBD2 may supply D (5 bases each). The clonotype comes from a man aged 18 to 30 with type 1 diabetes. The CDR3 protein is CAWSVLVGTTGELFF. CDR3 in DNA: TGTGCCTGGAGTGTACTTGTAGGGACCACCGGGGAGCTGTTTTTT. The complete variable domain, with remaining parts taken from reference TRBV30 and TRBJ2-2, reads SQTIHQWPATLVQPVGSPLSLECTVEGTSNPNLYWYRQAAGRGLQLLFYSVGIGQISSEVPQNLSASRPQDRQFILSSKKLLLSDSGFYLCAWSVLVGTTGELFFGEGSRLTVL.